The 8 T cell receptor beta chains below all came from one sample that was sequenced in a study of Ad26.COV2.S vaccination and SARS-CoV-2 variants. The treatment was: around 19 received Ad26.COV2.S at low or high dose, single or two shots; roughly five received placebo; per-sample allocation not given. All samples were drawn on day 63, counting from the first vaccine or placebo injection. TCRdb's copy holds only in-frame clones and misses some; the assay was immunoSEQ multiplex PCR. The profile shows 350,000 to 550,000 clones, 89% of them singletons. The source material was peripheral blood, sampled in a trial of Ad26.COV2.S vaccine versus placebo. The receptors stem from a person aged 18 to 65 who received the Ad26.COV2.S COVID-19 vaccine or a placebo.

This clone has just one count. DNA of the CDR3: TGTGCCAGCAGCGGGGGCGACACAGATACGCAGTATTTT. Translation gives CASSGGDTDTQYF. The chain couples TRBV6-2 or TRBV6-3 to TRBJ2-3; D is possibly TRBD1 or TRBD2 (6 bases each). From germline, CDR1 is MNHEY and CDR2 SVGEGT. This CDR3 is built from 13 residues. The germline V and J ends were trimmed by 6 bases and 2 bases, with 9 bases remaining between them.

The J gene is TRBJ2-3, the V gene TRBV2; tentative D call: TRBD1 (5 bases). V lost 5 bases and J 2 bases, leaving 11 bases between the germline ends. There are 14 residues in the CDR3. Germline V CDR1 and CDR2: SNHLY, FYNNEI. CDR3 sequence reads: CASSYRILTDTQYF. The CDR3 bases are TGTGCCAGCAGTTACAGGATACTCACAGATACGCAGTATTTT.

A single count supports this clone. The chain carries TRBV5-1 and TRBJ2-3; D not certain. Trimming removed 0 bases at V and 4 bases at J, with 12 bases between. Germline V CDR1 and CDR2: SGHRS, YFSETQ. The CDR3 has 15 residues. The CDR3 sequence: CASSLASGVADTQYF. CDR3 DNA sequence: TGCGCCAGCAGCTTGGCCTCAGGCGTCGCAGATACGCAGTATTTT.

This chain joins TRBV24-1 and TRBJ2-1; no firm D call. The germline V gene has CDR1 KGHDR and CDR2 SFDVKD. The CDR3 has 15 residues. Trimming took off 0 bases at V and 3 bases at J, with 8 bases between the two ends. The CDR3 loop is CATSDLQTLYNEQFF. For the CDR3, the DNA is TGTGCCACCAGTGATTTGCAGACCCTCTACAATGAGCAGTTCTTC.

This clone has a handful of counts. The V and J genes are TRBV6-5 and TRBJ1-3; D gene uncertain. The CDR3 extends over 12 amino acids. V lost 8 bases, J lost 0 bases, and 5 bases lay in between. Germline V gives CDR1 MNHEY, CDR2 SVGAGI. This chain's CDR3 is CASRDSGNTIYF. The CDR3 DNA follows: TGTGCCAGCCGAGACTCTGGAAACACCATATATTTT.

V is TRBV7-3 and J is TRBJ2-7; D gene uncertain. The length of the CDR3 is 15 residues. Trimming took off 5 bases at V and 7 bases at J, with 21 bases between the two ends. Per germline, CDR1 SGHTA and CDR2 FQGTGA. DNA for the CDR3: TGTGCCAGCAGCCGCGCCGGGCCAAAGCCGTGGGAGCAGTACGTC. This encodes CASSRAGPKPWEQYV.

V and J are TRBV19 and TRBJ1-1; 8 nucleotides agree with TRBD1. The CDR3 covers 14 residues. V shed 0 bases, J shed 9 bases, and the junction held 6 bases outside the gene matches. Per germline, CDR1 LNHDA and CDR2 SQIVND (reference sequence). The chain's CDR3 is CASSIEFGQGQAFF. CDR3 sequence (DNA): TGTGCCAGTAGTATAGAGTTCGGACAGGGTCAAGCTTTCTTT.

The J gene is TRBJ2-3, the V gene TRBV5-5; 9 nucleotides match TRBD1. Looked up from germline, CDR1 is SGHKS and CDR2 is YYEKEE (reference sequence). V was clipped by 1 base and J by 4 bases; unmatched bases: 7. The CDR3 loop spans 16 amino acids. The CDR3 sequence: CASSLLGTGLPDTQYF. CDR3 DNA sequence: TGTGCCAGCAGCTTGTTAGGGACAGGGCTGCCAGATACGCAGTATTTT.